This note documents a single T cell receptor (beta chain) sequence. Antigen: not known. These data belong to a study of T cells in localized non-small cell lung cancer. Points from the study as a whole: In uninvolved adjacent lung, T cell clonality reached its highest value, exceeding tumor. Of the top 100 tumor clones, median around 50 were in adjacent lung, 25 to 35 among its top 100. Patients showing higher blood T cell density tended to see longer overall survival. Sequencing involved a lone tumor region, leaving heterogeneity possible.

Assay: immunoSEQ multiplex PCR; the TCRdb copy retains only in-frame clones and omits some. The table has 86,000 or so clones, about 83% seen once. Germline values: CDR1 SGDLS, CDR2 YYNGEE. V gave up 0 bases and J gave up 7 bases, with 17 bases separating them. CDR3 length equals 16 residues. Sequenced material: peripheral blood, taken before any cancer treatment. The J gene is TRBJ2-1, the V gene TRBV9; no clear D. The TCR was taken from a man aged 40 to 70 with stage I lung adenocarcinoma. DNA of the CDR3: TGTGCCAGCAGCGTAGTACCTAGTCTCTCCTTGAATGAGCAGTTCTTC. This codes for CASSVVPSLSLNEQFF.